This TCR beta chain was recorded in a study of T-cell memory formation after mild COVID-19. Broader study findings: Mainly CM and EM harbored the contracting CD4+ clones; mainly EMRA harbored the CD8+ ones.

Of note for this clonotype: Antigen specificity is unknown.

Constant-segment primers were used for 5'RACE, and the resulting TCR alpha and TCR beta cDNA libraries carried sample barcodes and UMIs. TCRdb recomputed calls from the 5' RACE reads with MiXCR, one row per CDR3 protein. The data contain approximately 400,000 distinct CDR3 sequences, about a sixth of them singletons. The receptor was isolated from a man younger than 35 who had mild COVID-19 (a few samples of this study predate the infection). Cell type and time point are not known. The sequencing input was PBMCs or a T cell subset sorted from them (not recorded which).

CDR3 region: CASSFGTGIVYEQYV. The CDR3 DNA reads as TGCGCCAGCAGCTTCGGGACAGGGATTGTGTACGAGCAGTACGTC. This chain connects TRBV5-1 to TRBJ2-7; 9 nucleotides line up with TRBD1. This CDR3 region has 15 residues. J gave up 4 bases and V 2 bases, and 7 bases lay outside the gene matches. Germline V gene sequence: CDR1 SGHRS, CDR2 YFSETQ.